Here is one T cell receptor beta chain with its context. Its specific antigen is unknown. Base qualities are missing; no much larger clone stands one base away. In light of the paper, this sample's time point label describes: cells obtained before transplantation from donor or recipient. CD3+CD4+ and CD3+CD8+ populations were FACS-sorted from unstimulated pre-transplant donor and recipient cells taken from spleen or lymph nodes. Receptor libraries were prepared by the immunoSEQ multiplex PCR assay. In most patients, genomic DNA was isolated using the Qiagen DNeasy Blood and Tissue Kit and sent frozen to Adaptive Biotechnologies for TCR sequencing. For most patients, genomic DNA was subjected to high-throughput TCR-beta CDR3 sequencing by Adaptive Biotechnologies. The study's processing was this. Adaptive's ImmunoSEQ software supplied the TCR sequencing data for 18 patients, while MiXCR and VDJtools were used to process three other patients. To correct CD4 versus CD8 sorting errors, any sequence found in both subsets at a frequency ratio below 5:1 was removed. CDR3 nucleotide sequences shared between donor and recipient were removed because the origin of such sequences could not be assigned. To be classed as alloreactive, a clone needed at least 2-fold expansion over unstimulated cells and a minimum CFSE-low frequency of 0.002% (template counts) or 0.001% (read counts). Clones detected in sequenced pre-transplant spleen, lymph node, or MLR CFSE-low populations of the donor or recipient were defined as mappable. The cumulative frequency of alloreactive clones was calculated as a percentage of all sequences, weighted by copy number. In its TCRdb copy, this immuneACCESS table keeps in-frame sequences only and misses some clones. Where compared with another copy, unresolved V genes explain less than half of these, and the others have no known cause. V and J calls and clone size are given by that table; D and trimming were obtained from the DNA. In all, the sample holds around 130,000 clones, and around 94% of those were seen once. The top ten constitute roughly 0.15% of the sample.

Reading from cysteine to phenylalanine, the CDR3 counts 15 amino acids. Of the read, only the CDR3 DNA is kept; its 45 bases are in frame from base 1. Unmatched junction bases come to 7, with V trimmed by 4 bases and J by 5 bases. CDR1 and CDR2 were assigned from the germline V gene as SGHRS and YFSETQ. The data were obtained in a study of graft-versus-host responses after intestinal transplantation (dated by TCRdb to the early 2020s). A note on the overall study: Recipients received multivisceral, liver-intestinal, or isolated intestinal transplants. Samples from a few later patients were sequenced in-house on an Illumina MiSeq with MiXCR processing rather than by the commercial service. Alloreactive clones were identified by sequencing pre-transplant mixed lymphocyte reaction products and comparing these products with unstimulated pre-transplant donor and recipient T cells. A cohort of 24 intestinal transplant recipients, including one retransplant, was enrolled, and 3 patients lacking pretransplant specimens were excluded. Every recipient was given anti-thymocyte globulin induction, followed by roughly 3 years of maintenance tacrolimus and steroids. Donor T cell macrochimerism was defined as a peak of at least 4% donor T cells among recipient peripheral blood mononuclear cells. After intestinal transplantation, graft-versus-host and host-versus-graft alloreactive T cell clones in the graft, circulation and bone marrow were tracked using bulk TCR-beta CDR3 sequencing.

Results the study describes overall, beyond this receptor: GvH clones turned up in recipient bone marrow, with some appearing earlier in ileal mucosa or blood, a pattern consistent with an intestinal mucosal origin. The conclusions were limited by the relatively low number and heterogeneity of the intestinal transplant patients. High GvH to HvG T cell clonal ratios were observed in the allografts of patients with donor T cell macrochimerism. Early after transplant, peak levels of circulating GvH clones were associated with declines in HvG clones.

The sample in question was unstimulated CD4+ T cells sorted from spleen or lymph node cells, obtained before intestinal transplant. This chain joins TRBV5-1 to TRBJ2-5, with 11 middle bases fitting TRBD2. The receptor comes from a human donor who received an intestinal transplant. The nucleotide sequence reads as follows: TGCGCCAGCAGCCCTGGACTAGCGGGTAGGGAGACCCAGTACTTC. Its amino acids are CASSPGLAGRETQYF. The CDR3, completed at both ends by the reference TRBV5-1 and TRBJ2-5 genes, gives the full variable domain KAGVTQTPRYLIKTRGQQVTLSCSPISGHRSVSWYQQTPGQGLQFLFEYFSETQRNKGNFPGRFSGRQFSNSRSEMNVSTLELGDSALYLCASSPGLAGRETQYFGPGTRLLVL.